The 19 T cell receptor beta chains reported below all come from one sample, sequenced in a study of blood T cell repertoires in COVID-19 (TCRdb year 2020). Receptor amplification or capture employed the immunoSEQ multiplex PCR assay. TCRdb provides this immuneACCESS table in a form limited to in-frame rearrangements. Some clones are lacking; in checked studies, under half of them reflect an unresolved V gene, and why the rest are absent is not known. The sample table holds roughly 500,000 clones, of which approximately 92% were seen once. Together, the top ten hold 0.75% to 0.9% of the sample. Sample: peripheral blood. The receptors derive from a man aged 18 to 35 with COVID-19, enrolled during active disease.

The chain links TRBV18 to TRBJ2-7, with D tentatively TRBD2 (6 bases). The germline V gene encodes CDR1 KGHSH and CDR2 LQKENI. The V gene lost 3 bases and the J gene lost 6 bases, with 15 bases spanning the gap. The CDR3 is made up of 14 amino acids. The CDR3 is CASSPGGTFGEQYF. For the CDR3, the DNA is TGTGCCAGCTCACCGGGGGGAACGTTCGGCGAGCAGTACTTC.

V usage is TRBV28 and J usage is TRBJ1-1, with D perhaps matching TRBD1 (6 bases). V dropped 3 bases and J dropped 8 bases, with 16 bases sitting between them. The germline CDR1 and CDR2 sequences are MDHEN and SYDVKM. The CDR3 consists of 14 residues. The CDR3 DNA sequence: TGTGCCAGCAGTTTCAAGTACAGGGAACGAGAAGCTTTCTTT. This encodes CASSFKYREREAFF.

V usage is TRBV27 and J usage is TRBJ2-1; 16 nucleotides match TRBD2. Germline values: CDR1 MNHEY, CDR2 SMNVEV (reference sequence). V lost 4 bases to trimming and J lost 7 bases; unmatched junction nucleotides: 10. CDR3 length: 18 residues. The CDR3 region is CASSSTGLAGGPYNEQFF. The DNA of the CDR3 is TGTGCCAGCAGTTCGACGGGACTAGCGGGAGGGCCGTATAATGAGCAGTTCTTC.

This chain joins TRBV5-5 and TRBJ1-1, with 7 bases lining up with TRBD1. The CDR3 is 14 amino acids. The V and J ends lost 0 bases and 4 bases, in that order; junction bases with no gene match: 3. The V gene's germline CDR1 is SGHKS and CDR2 YYEKEE (reference sequence). The CDR3 here is CASSLGDRLTEAFF. The CDR3 nucleotides are TGTGCCAGCAGCTTGGGGGACAGACTCACTGAAGCTTTCTTT.

This chain joins TRBV6-2 or TRBV6-3 and TRBJ2-7, with 10 bases matching TRBD1. V trimming: 5 bases; J trimming: 0 bases; junction bases outside the gene matches: 7. The CDR3 loop spans 16 amino acids. Germline V gene sequence: CDR1 MNHEY, CDR2 SVGEGT. The CDR3: CASSDIGDRGSYEQYF. Written as DNA, the CDR3 is TGTGCCAGCAGTGATATAGGGGACAGGGGCTCCTACGAGCAGTACTTC.

The rearrangement joins TRBV6-5 to TRBJ1-5; D is perhaps TRBD1 (6 bases). The length of the CDR3 is 13 residues. V gave up 6 bases and J gave up 4 bases, with 10 bases separating them. Germline CDR1 and CDR2: MNHEY and SVGAGI. CDR3 DNA: TGTGCCAGCAGCCGACAGGAGAATCAGCCCCAGCATTTT. Its protein is CASSRQENQPQHF.

This chain links TRBV5-1 with TRBJ1-3; 8 bases match TRBD1. V was pared by 1 base and J by 1 base, with 10 bases of the junction left unmatched. The CDR3 has 18 residues. CDR1 is SGHRS, CDR2 YFSETQ, per germline. The CDR3, as DNA: TGCGCCAGCAGCTTGTGGTCAGGGGGCGCGAGTTCTGGAAACACCATATATTTT. This codes for CASSLWSGGASSGNTIYF.

This clone occurred a few times. The rearrangement uses TRBV7-2 and TRBJ1-2; 7 nucleotides agree with TRBD1. Per germline, CDR1 SGHTA and CDR2 FQGNSA. With 4 bases clipped from V and 4 bases from J, the junction kept 6 bases outside the gene matches. The CDR3 length is 14 residues. In DNA, the CDR3 is TGTGCCAGCAGCTCGCTGGGGACAGTCTATGGCTACACCTTC. This translates into CASSSLGTVYGYTF.

The V and J genes are TRBV2 and TRBJ2-1; tentative D call: TRBD1 (6 bases). Germline loops: CDR1 SNHLY, CDR2 FYNNEI. CDR3 length equals 15 residues. V lost 5 bases and J lost 8, with 19 bases in between. CDR3 bases: TGTGCCAGCAGTCAACAGGGTATCACTTATCATGAGCAGTTCTTC. The encoded protein is CASSQQGITYHEQFF.

This chain links TRBV7-9 with TRBJ1-6, with 7 bases identical to TRBD1. Trimming at V came to 2 bases and at J to 10 bases, leaving 5 bases not matched to a gene. Germline values: CDR1 SEHNR, CDR2 FQNEAQ (reference sequence). The CDR3 is made up of 14 amino acids. This CDR3 is CASSLRQGGSPLHF. The CDR3 nucleotides read TGTGCCAGCAGCTTAAGACAGGGCGGCTCACCCCTCCACTTT.

The V gene is TRBV18, the J gene TRBJ1-4; 7 nucleotides agree with TRBD1. This CDR3 comprises 15 residues. CDR1 KGHSH and CDR2 LQKENI come from the germline V gene. Losses at the gene ends were 3 bases for V and 5 bases for J; bases not matched to a gene: 6. In nucleotides, the CDR3 is TGTGCCAGCTCACCTGAGACAGGGAGAAATGAAAAACTGTTTTTT. This codes for CASSPETGRNEKLFF.

The gene calls are TRBV6-5 and TRBJ2-7, with D possibly matching TRBD1 (5 bases). V was trimmed by 6 bases and J by 3 bases, leaving 12 bases between them. Germline CDR1 and CDR2: MNHEY and SVGAGI. The CDR3 covers 13 residues. The CDR3 protein is CASSPGWNYEQYF. In nucleotides, the CDR3 is TGTGCCAGCAGCCCAGGGTGGAACTACGAGCAGTACTTC.

CDR3 coding DNA: TGTGCCAGCAGTTCCGCCGGGACATATAACTACGAGCAGTACTTC. It yields the protein CASSSAGTYNYEQYF. The chain employs TRBV27 and TRBJ2-7, with a tentative D call TRBD1 (6 bases). The CDR3 is 15 amino acids. The V gene lost 4 bases and the J gene lost 3 bases, with 16 bases spanning the gap. Looked up from germline, CDR1 is MNHEY and CDR2 is SMNVEV (reference sequence).

This rearrangement joins TRBV19 to TRBJ2-1; TRBD2 matches 7 bases. This CDR3 region has 16 residues. CDR1 is LNHDA, CDR2 SQIVND, per germline (reference sequence). With 5 bases clipped from V and 0 bases from J, the junction kept 7 bases outside the gene matches. This chain's CDR3 is CASSLGGSTSYNEQFF. The CDR3 DNA reads TGTGCCAGTAGTTTAGGCGGGAGTACCTCCTACAATGAGCAGTTCTTC.

The rearrangement links TRBV14 to TRBJ2-2, with D tentatively TRBD1 (5 bases). V gave up 4 bases and J gave up 11 bases, with 17 bases separating them. The germline V gene encodes CDR1 SGHDN and CDR2 FVKESK. This CDR3 contains 14 residues. This CDR3 is CASSLRAATRELFF. The CDR3 coding sequence is TGTGCCAGCAGCCTCAGGGCAGCAACAAGAGAGCTGTTTTTT.

This chain uses TRBV6-5 with TRBJ1-2; 8 nucleotides line up with TRBD1. The germline gives CDR1 MNHEY, CDR2 SVGAGI. The CDR3 is made up of 12 amino acids. V trimming: 4 bases; J trimming: 7 bases; junction bases outside the gene matches: 2. As DNA, the CDR3 is TGTGCCAGCAGTTTTACAGGGGGTGGCTACACCTTC. It translates to CASSFTGGGYTF.

This sequence joins TRBV7-6 and TRBJ1-6; 8 nucleotides match TRBD1. Germline CDR1 is SGHVS and CDR2 is FNYEAQ. V gave up 4 bases and J gave up 10 bases; unmatched junction bases: 12. The CDR3 totals 16 residues. CDR3 sequence reads: CASSSSTRTGQSPLHF. CDR3 nucleotide sequence: TGTGCCAGCAGCTCATCCACGCGGACAGGGCAATCACCCCTCCACTTT.

This clone turned up a few times. This chain joins TRBV5-4 and TRBJ1-5, with 9 bases that match TRBD1. V lost 4 bases, J lost 3 bases, and 5 bases stayed unmatched. This CDR3 spans 15 amino acids. Germline loops: CDR1 SGHNT, CDR2 YYREEE (reference sequence). In nucleotides, the CDR3 is TGTGCCAGCAGCCCAGGGACAGGGCCCAATCAGCCCCAGCATTTT. This codes for CASSPGTGPNQPQHF.

The CDR3 DNA sequence: TGTGCCACCAGTGATCGACGATGGGCTGAGCAGTTCTTC. Protein: CATSDRRWAEQFF. This chain uses TRBV24-1 with TRBJ2-1; D is undetermined. The V and J ends lost 3 bases and 9 bases respectively, with 11 bases between them. Per germline, CDR1 KGHDR and CDR2 SFDVKD. The CDR3 contains 13 residues.